This T cell receptor (beta chain) was identified during a study of monozygotic twins with inflammatory bowel disease (dated by TCRdb to the late 2010s). Some background on the complete study: The full study comprised 28 monozygotic twin pairs: nine German pairs (four IBD-concordant, five IBD-discordant) and 19 IBD-discordant Danish pairs. Within discordant pairs, disease-associated traits were sought mainly by comparing IBD patients with their genetically identical healthy co-twins. Each individual had, on average, about 151 000 unique TCRalpha sequences and 181 000 unique TCRbeta sequences available for analysis.

The receptor library was made with 5' RACE. Each TCR library was prepared from roughly 3,800 ng of total RNA. For each sample, cDNA synthesis was carried out in eight separate reactions using SMARTScribe reverse transcriptase. Unique molecular identifiers containing a 6-nucleotide sample barcode were introduced through template switching during cDNA synthesis. Amplification of TCRalpha and TCRbeta cDNA involved two nested PCRs of approximately 16 and 9 cycles, and each PCR was followed by bead purification. Before amplification, cDNA was treated with uracil DNA-glycosylase and purified using the QIAquick PCR purification kit. The second PCR added Illumina TruSeq-compatible adapters along with sample-specific barcodes. TapeStation and Qubit were used to check library quality and concentration, and 4 to 6 ng of each library went into the pool. Pooled libraries were sequenced on an Illumina HiSeq2500 single-index Rapid Run with 2 x 100 bp reads and custom sequencing primers. On the authors' methods: MiGEC version 1.2.6 was used for UMI-based consensus assembly to correct PCR and sequencing errors. MiXCR version 2.1.1 handled V(D)J alignment, clonotype assembly and CDR3 extraction. To normalise gene usage, clonotype sharing and MAIT/NKT TCR abundance, the top 1000, 10 000 and 20 000 clonotypes in each sample were analysed. Diversity was computed as the inverse Simpson index with the vegan R package after downsampling to 27 000 UMIs. Paired Mann-Whitney U tests were applied to discordant twin pairs, and Benjamini-Hochberg correction was used for multiple testing. Each CDR3 protein sequence appears as one entry after TCRdb reprocessed the reads, and no DNA is included. The authors' filters were not applied to this entry. Per the sample table, the count is some 210,000 distinct CDR3 sequences. Of the sample, roughly 1.7% is held by the ten largest clones.

From each donor, a roughly 2.5 ml peripheral blood sample was collected into PAXgene tubes and stored at -80 degrees C. Total RNA was isolated from whole blood with the PAXgene blood miRNA kit on an automated QIAcube, without T cell sorting. Peripheral blood from monozygotic twin pairs, either concordant or discordant for inflammatory bowel disease, underwent deep TCRalpha and TCRbeta repertoire profiling that used unique molecular barcoding. Smoking habits were recorded for all twin pairs, and individuals were classified as current, former or never smokers. To note about this clonotype: Its binding antigen is unknown.

The investigation overall reported the following: The results gave no support for a single strong signal or clonotype linked to IBD. Compared with healthy twins, IBD patients shared fewer clonotypes with other individuals, and the difference was most pronounced in patients with signs of disease activity. Concordant and discordant twins showed no difference in repertoire similarity, possibly because of limited statistical power. The analysis was unable to tell apart different T cell subtypes. TCRbeta repertoire diversity, by inverse Simpson index, was decreased in IBD patients compared with their healthy co-twins. Because patients received different immunosuppressive treatments, the repertoires may have picked up extra background noise and variability between individuals.

The germline V gene (reference sequence) specifies DFQATT as CDR1 and SNEGSKA as CDR2. CDR3 length: 15 amino acids, cysteine to phenylalanine. DNA is not recorded here. The sequence was collected from a human donor with ulcerative colitis or Crohn's disease, or a healthy co-twin of an affected twin (not recorded which). Rearrangement joined TRBV20-1 to TRBJ2-7; the D call from TCRdb, TRBD1, cannot be confirmed without DNA. Sample: blood. The CDR3 loop reads CSAQEGAAPTYEQYF.